These 17 T cell receptor beta chains share one sample of origin, sequenced in a study of human T cells and chemical hapten exposure. Via MiXCR, TCRdb re-called the RACE reads, giving one row per CDR3 protein. The repertoire holds about 380,000 distinct CDR3 sequences, with 5.1% as singletons. As to time point: pre-sensitization, week 0. Indicated treatment: therapeutic diphenylcyclopropenone sensitization with weekly scalp DPC. Sequencing was performed on whole blood, taken in connection with sensitization to the hapten diphenylcyclopropenone (DPC). The receptors derive from a woman between 45 and 60 years old with alopecia areata. Some clones in this sample may be carry-over from other donors' samples.

This clonotype was seen more than once but under ten times. The rearrangement uses TRBV7-2 and TRBJ1-6; weak D call: TRBD1 (5 bases). Germline-derived CDR1 and CDR2 are SGHTA and FQGNSA. The length of the CDR3 is 16 residues. Trimming cost V 5 bases and J 6 bases, with 17 bases left between them. CDR3 sequence: CASSPRQGRSNSPLHF. As DNA, the CDR3 is TGTGCCAGCAGCCCACGGCAGGGACGGTCTAATTCACCCCTCCACTTT.

The chain links TRBV6-5 to TRBJ1-1; 7 nucleotides match TRBD1. This CDR3 region has 12 residues. The junction had 9 bases not matched to a gene; V was cut back by 6 bases and J by 11 bases. CDR1 is MNHEY, CDR2 SVGAGI, per germline. The CDR3 region has the DNA TGTGCCAGCAGAAAACCGGGACAGAGGGCTTTCTTT. It is translated as CASRKPGQRAFF.

This clonotype was detected a few times. The V and J genes are TRBV12-3 or TRBV12-4 and TRBJ2-2; 7 bases map to TRBD2. V was clipped by 6 bases and J by 0 bases; unmatched bases: 7. CDR3 size: 16 residues. The CDR3 reads CASSRASGANTGELFF. The DNA for the CDR3 is TGTGCCAGCAGCCGCGCGAGCGGGGCGAACACCGGGGAGCTGTTTTTT.

This clonotype occurred many times. The rearrangement links TRBV27 to TRBJ2-6; D uncertain. V was pared by 2 bases and J by 3 bases, with 14 bases between. Germline V CDR1 and CDR2: MNHEY, SMNVEV (reference sequence). The CDR3 runs to 17 residues. CDR3 nucleotide sequence: TGTGCCAGCAGTTTAGGCGTTGGAGTTATTGGGGCCAACGTCCTGACTTTC. Protein product: CASSLGVGVIGANVLTF. Variable domain in full (rest from reference TRBV27 and TRBJ2-6): EAQVTQNPRYLITVTGKKLTVTCSQNMNHEYMSWYRQDPGLGLRQIYYSMNVEVTDKGDVPEGYKVSRKEKRNFPLILESPSPNQTSLYFCASSLGVGVIGANVLTFGAGSRLTVL.

This clonotype was seen a few times. The J gene is TRBJ2-1, the V gene TRBV6-2 or TRBV6-3; D perhaps matches TRBD1 (5 bases). Germline-derived CDR1 and CDR2 are MNHEY and SVGEGT. Trimming pared 5 bases from V and 8 bases from J, leaving 16 bases between. The CDR3 loop spans 14 amino acids. This CDR3 is CASSVRAGSDEQFF. The CDR3 coding sequence is TGTGCCAGCAGTGTTCGGGCAGGGTCTGATGAGCAGTTCTTC.

This clonotype was picked up many times. The chain joins TRBV28 to TRBJ2-3; no clear D gene. V was cut by 6 bases and J by 4 bases, with 8 bases left in between. Germline V CDR1 and CDR2: MDHEN, SYDVKM. The CDR3 runs 12 residues. CDR3 sequence (DNA): TGTGCCAGCAGGGTAGGGCCAGATACGCAGTATTTT. Translated, it gives CASRVGPDTQYF.

This clonotype has ten or more counts. The chain is built from TRBV28 and TRBJ2-3, with a tentative D call TRBD2 (5 bases). The germline V gene encodes CDR1 MDHEN and CDR2 SYDVKM. The CDR3 covers 13 residues. Trimming took off 5 bases at V and 5 bases at J, with 11 bases between the two ends. The CDR3 DNA reads as TGTGCCAGCAGTCGGGCCCGGGGAGATACGCAGTATTTT. Protein sequence: CASSRARGDTQYF.

This clonotype was seen at least ten times. The CDR3 bases are TGTGCCAGCAGTTCCCGCTGGCGGGAGGTAGTAGAGTCTGATGAGCAGTTCTTC. Translated, it gives CASSSRWREVVESDEQFF. This chain uses TRBV6-2 or TRBV6-3 with TRBJ2-1; 8 nucleotides line up with TRBD2. The germline gives CDR1 MNHEY, CDR2 SVGEGT. Trimming at V came to 4 bases and at J to 8 bases, leaving 19 bases not matched to a gene. CDR3 length: 18 residues.

The chain combines TRBV20-1 with TRBJ2-7, with 10 bases fitting TRBD1. V was pared by 0 bases and J by 2 bases, with 7 bases of the junction left unmatched. This CDR3 contains 16 residues. Germline-derived CDR1 and CDR2 are DFQATT and SNEGSKA (reference sequence). The CDR3 region is CSARDIGQGGPYEQYF. The CDR3 bases are TGCAGTGCTAGAGATATCGGACAGGGGGGTCCCTACGAGCAGTACTTC.

This clonotype occurred many times. The chain carries TRBV10-3 and TRBJ2-1; 8 nucleotides match TRBD2. Germline V CDR1 and CDR2: ENHRY, SYGVKD. V was clipped by 3 bases and J by 4 bases; unmatched bases: 2. CDR3 length equals 14 residues. CDR3 in DNA: TGTGCCATCAGTGATGGCGGGGGGTACAATGAGCAGTTCTTC. Its translation: CAISDGGGYNEQFF.

The chain couples TRBV2 to TRBJ2-6; D is uncertain. This CDR3 region has 12 residues. The V gene lost 8 bases and the J gene lost 3 bases, with 5 bases spanning the gap. The germline V gene has CDR1 SNHLY and CDR2 FYNNEI. CDR3 sequence: CASESGANVLTF. CDR3 in DNA: TGTGCCAGCGAAAGTGGGGCCAACGTCCTGACTTTC.

Ten or more counts support this clonotype. This sequence joins TRBV3-1 and TRBJ2-7, with TRBD1 matching over 7 bases. The CDR3 sequence is 15 residues long. Germline-derived CDR1 and CDR2 are LGHDT and YNNKEL (reference sequence). J lost 3 bases, V lost 4 bases, and 9 bases had no gene match. CDR3 loop: CASSPPTGAYYEQYF. The CDR3 DNA is TGTGCCAGCAGCCCCCCAACAGGGGCGTACTACGAGCAGTACTTC.

The rearrangement joins TRBV28 to TRBJ1-1; D gene uncertain. This CDR3 region has 13 residues. Germline CDR1 is MDHEN and CDR2 is SYDVKM. V lost 8 bases and J 5 bases, leaving 15 bases between the germline ends. The CDR3 sequence: CASSFGRKTEAFF. The CDR3 DNA is TGTGCCAGCTCCTTCGGACGGAAGACTGAAGCTTTCTTT.

Ten or more counts support this clonotype. V gene TRBV18 combines with J gene TRBJ1-1; D is uncertain. Trimming pared 2 bases from V and 10 bases from J, leaving 14 bases between. The CDR3 is 13 residues long. Germline V CDR1 and CDR2: KGHSH, LQKENI. The CDR3 DNA sequence: TGTGCCAGCTCACCAGAGCCGGAAGTCTCAGCTTTCTTT. Amino acid sequence: CASSPEPEVSAFF.

This clonotype has ten or more counts. The chain employs TRBV5-5 and TRBJ2-5; D gene ambiguous. V was pared by 0 bases and J by 4 bases, with 10 bases between. Germline assignment: CDR1 SGHKS and CDR2 YYEKEE (reference sequence). The CDR3 covers 14 residues. The CDR3, as DNA: TGTGCCAGCAGCTTGGGTCCTGAAGTAGAGACCCAGTACTTC. Translating gives CASSLGPEVETQYF.

The chain carries TRBV12-3 or TRBV12-4 and TRBJ1-5, with 7 positions matching TRBD1. This CDR3 spans 15 amino acids. Germline trimming cut 4 bases from V and 6 bases from J; bases unmatched to any gene: 9. The CDR3 sequence is CASSSDRELGQPQHF. The DNA of the CDR3 is TGTGCCAGCAGTTCCGACAGGGAGTTAGGTCAGCCCCAGCATTTT.

The chain employs TRBV6-2 or TRBV6-3 and TRBJ2-7, with 7 bases matching TRBD1. The CDR3 has 17 amino acids. Germline V gene lookup returns CDR1 MNHEY and CDR2 SVGEGT. With 5 bases clipped from V and 0 bases from J, the junction kept 13 bases outside the gene matches. The CDR3 DNA follows: TGTGCCAGCAGTCCTCAGGGAATGGGGACAGCCTCCTACGAGCAGTACTTC. Its protein product is CASSPQGMGTASYEQYF.